The T cell receptor beta chain described here comes from a study of CD8+ T cells in alopecia areata. There are 14 residues in the CDR3. Deletions cut 8 bases from V and 2 bases from J, with 14 bases between. The V gene's germline CDR1 is PRHDT and CDR2 FYEKMQ (reference sequence). This clone was observed a handful of times. Extraction and reverse transcription of RNA yielded cDNA as the sequencing template. Profiling relied on immunoSEQ multiplex PCR, and the TCRdb table lists in-frame clones only, not all of them. The data contain 30,000 to 35,000 clones, 55% of them singletons. Specimen: NKG2D-high CD8+ T cells sorted from blood. The V gene is TRBV13, the J gene TRBJ2-3, with no clear D. The sequence was obtained from a human donor with alopecia areata. The CDR3 nucleotides are TGTGCCAGCTACCGGGTTCCTGACACAGATACGCAGTATTTT. The encoded protein is CASYRVPDTDTQYF.